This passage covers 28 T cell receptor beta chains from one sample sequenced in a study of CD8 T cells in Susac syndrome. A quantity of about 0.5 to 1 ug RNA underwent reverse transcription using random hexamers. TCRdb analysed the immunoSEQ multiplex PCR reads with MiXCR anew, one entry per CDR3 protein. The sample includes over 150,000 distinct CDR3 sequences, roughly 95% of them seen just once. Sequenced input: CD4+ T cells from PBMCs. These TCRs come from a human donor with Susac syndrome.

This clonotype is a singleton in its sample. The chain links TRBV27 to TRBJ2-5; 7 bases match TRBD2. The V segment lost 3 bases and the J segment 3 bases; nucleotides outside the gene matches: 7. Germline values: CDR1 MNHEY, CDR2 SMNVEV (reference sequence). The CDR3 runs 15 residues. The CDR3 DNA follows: TGTGCCAGCAGTTTCCTTGGCGGGGGTGAAGAGACCCAGTACTTC. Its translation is CASSFLGGGEETQYF.

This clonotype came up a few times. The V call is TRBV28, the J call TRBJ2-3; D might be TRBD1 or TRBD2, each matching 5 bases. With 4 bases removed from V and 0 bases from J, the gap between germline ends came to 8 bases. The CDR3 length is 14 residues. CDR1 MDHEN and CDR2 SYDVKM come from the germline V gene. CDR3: CASSSGASTDTQYF. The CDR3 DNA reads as TGTGCCAGCAGTTCCGGGGCCAGCACAGATACGCAGTATTTT.

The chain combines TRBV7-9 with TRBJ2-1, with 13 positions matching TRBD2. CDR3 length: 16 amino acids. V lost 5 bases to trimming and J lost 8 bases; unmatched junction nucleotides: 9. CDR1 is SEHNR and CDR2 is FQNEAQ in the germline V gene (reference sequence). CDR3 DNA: TGTGCCAGCAGCCTCGGGACTAGCGGGATGGTAGATGAGCAGTTCTTC. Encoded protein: CASSLGTSGMVDEQFF.

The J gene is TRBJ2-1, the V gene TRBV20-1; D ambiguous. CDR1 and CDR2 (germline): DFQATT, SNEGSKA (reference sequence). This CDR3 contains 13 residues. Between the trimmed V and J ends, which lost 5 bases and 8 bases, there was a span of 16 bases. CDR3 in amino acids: CSAFGLDIDEQFF. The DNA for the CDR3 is TGCAGTGCTTTCGGGCTAGACATCGATGAGCAGTTCTTC.

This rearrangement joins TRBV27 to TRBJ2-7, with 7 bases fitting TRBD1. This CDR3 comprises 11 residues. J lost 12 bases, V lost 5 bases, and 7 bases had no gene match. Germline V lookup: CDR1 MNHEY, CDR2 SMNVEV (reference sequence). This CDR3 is CASSTDRVLYF. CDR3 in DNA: TGTGCCAGCAGTACCGACAGGGTTCTGTACTTC.

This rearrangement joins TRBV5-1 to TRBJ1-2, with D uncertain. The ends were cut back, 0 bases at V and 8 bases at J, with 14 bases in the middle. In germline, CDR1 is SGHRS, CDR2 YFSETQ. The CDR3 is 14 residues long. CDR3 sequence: CASSLDGQAGGYTF. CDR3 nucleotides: TGCGCCAGCAGCTTGGACGGCCAGGCGGGAGGCTACACCTTC.

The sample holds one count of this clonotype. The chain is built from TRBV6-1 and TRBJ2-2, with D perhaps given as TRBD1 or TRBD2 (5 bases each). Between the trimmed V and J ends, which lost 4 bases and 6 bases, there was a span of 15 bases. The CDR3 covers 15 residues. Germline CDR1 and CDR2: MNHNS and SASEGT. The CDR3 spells CASSGVREKAGELFF. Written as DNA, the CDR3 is TGTGCCAGCAGTGGAGTCAGGGAGAAAGCCGGGGAGCTGTTTTTT.

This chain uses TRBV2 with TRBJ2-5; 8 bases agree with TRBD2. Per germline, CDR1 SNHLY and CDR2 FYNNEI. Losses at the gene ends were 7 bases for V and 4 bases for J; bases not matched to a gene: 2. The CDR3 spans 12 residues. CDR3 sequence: CASKAGGETQYF. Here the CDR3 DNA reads TGTGCCAGCAAGGCGGGAGGAGAGACCCAGTACTTC. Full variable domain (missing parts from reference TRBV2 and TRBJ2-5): EPEVTQTPSHQVTQMGQEVILRCVPISNHLYFYWYRQILGQKVEFLVSFYNNEISEKSEIFDDQFSVERPDGSNFTLKIRSTKLEDSAMYFCASKAGGETQYFGPGTRLLVL.

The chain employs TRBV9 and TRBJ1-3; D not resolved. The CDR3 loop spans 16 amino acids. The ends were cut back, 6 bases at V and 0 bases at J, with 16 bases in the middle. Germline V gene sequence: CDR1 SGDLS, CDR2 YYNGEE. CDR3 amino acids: CASTTTPRTSGNTIYF. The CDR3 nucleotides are TGTGCCAGCACCACCACCCCCAGGACCTCTGGAAACACCATATATTTT.

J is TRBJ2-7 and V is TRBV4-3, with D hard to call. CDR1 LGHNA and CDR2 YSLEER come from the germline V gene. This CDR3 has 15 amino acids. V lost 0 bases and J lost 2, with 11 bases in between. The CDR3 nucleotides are TGCGCCAGCAGCCAAGATGTCCGCGGTACCTACGAGCAGTACTTC. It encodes CASSQDVRGTYEQYF.

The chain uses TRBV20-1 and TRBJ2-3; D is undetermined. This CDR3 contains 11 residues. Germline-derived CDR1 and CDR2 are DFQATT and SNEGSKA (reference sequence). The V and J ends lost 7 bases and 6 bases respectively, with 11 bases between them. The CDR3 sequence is CSVPPSDTQYF. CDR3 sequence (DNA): TGCAGTGTCCCCCCGTCCGATACGCAGTATTTT.

The CDR3 here is CASSQDPGTVSNEQFF. For the CDR3, the DNA is TGTGCCAGCAGCCAGGACCCCGGGACTGTCTCGAATGAGCAGTTCTTC. This rearrangement joins TRBV3-1 to TRBJ2-1; D is perhaps TRBD2 (6 bases). The CDR3 extends over 16 amino acids. Germline CDR1 is LGHDT and CDR2 is YNNKEL (reference sequence). V was trimmed by 3 bases and J by 7 bases, leaving 19 bases between them.

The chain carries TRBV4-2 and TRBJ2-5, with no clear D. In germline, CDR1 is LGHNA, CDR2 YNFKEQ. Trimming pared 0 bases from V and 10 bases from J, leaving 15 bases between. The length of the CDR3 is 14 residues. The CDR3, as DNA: TGTGCCAGCAGCCAAGATGATACCACCTCACGCCAGTACTTC. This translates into CASSQDDTTSRQYF.

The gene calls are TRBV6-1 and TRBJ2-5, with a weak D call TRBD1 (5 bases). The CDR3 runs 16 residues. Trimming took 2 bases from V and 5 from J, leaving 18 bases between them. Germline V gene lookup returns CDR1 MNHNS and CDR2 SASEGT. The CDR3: CASSEFSVRVGETQYF. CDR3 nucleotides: TGTGCCAGCAGTGAATTTTCGGTCAGGGTTGGGGAGACCCAGTACTTC.

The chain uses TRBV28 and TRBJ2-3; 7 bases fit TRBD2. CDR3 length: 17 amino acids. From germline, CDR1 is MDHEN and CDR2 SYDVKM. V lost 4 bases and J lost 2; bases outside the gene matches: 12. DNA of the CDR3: TGTGCCAGCAGTTCTCCCTTCAGGCTAGCGGACACAGATACGCAGTATTTT. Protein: CASSSPFRLADTDTQYF.

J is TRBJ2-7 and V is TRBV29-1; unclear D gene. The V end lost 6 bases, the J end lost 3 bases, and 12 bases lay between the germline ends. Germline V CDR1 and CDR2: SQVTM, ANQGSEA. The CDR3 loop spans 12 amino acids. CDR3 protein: CSVGLTNYEQYF. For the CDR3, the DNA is TGCAGCGTCGGGCTAACCAACTACGAGCAGTACTTC.

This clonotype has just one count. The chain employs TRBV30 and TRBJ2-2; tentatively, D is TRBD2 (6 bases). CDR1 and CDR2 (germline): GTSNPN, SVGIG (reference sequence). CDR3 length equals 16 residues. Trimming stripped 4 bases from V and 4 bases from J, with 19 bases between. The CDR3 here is CAWNLRGGTLTGELFF. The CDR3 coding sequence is TGTGCCTGGAACCTACGGGGAGGTACCCTCACCGGGGAGCTGTTTTTT.

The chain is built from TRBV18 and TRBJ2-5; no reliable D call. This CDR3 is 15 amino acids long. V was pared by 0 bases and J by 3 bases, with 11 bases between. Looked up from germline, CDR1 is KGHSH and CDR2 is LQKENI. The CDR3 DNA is TGTGCCAGCTCACCACCGGCTCCCAAGAAAGAGACCCAGTACTTC. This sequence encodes CASSPPAPKKETQYF.

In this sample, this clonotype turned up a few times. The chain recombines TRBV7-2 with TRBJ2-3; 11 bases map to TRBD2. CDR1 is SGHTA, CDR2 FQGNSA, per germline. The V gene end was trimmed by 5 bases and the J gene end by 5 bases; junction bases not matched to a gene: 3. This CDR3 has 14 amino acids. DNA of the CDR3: TGTGCCAGCAGCCCTGGACTAGCGGGAGATACGCAGTATTTT. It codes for CASSPGLAGDTQYF.

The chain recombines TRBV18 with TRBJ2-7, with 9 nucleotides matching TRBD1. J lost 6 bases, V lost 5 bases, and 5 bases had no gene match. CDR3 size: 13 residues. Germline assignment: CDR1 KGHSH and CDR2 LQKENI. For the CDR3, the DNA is TGTGCCAGCTCAACTGACAGGGGGGCCGAGCAGTACTTC. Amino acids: CASSTDRGAEQYF.

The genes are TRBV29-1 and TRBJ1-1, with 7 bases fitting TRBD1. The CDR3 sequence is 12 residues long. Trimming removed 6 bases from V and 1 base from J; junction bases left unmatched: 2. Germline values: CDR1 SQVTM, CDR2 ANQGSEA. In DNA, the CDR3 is TGCAGCGTGGGACAGCCGAACACTGAAGCTTTCTTT. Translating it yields CSVGQPNTEAFF.

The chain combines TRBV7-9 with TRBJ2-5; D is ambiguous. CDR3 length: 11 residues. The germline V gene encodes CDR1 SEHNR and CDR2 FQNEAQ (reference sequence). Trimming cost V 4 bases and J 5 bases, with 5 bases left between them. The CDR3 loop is CASSWKETQYF. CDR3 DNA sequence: TGTGCCAGCAGCTGGAAGGAGACCCAGTACTTC.

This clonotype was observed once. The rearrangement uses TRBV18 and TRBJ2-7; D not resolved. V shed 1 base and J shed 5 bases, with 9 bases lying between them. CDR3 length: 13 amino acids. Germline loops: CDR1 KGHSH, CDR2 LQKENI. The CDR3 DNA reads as TGTGCCAGCTCACCACAGGGTAACCACGAGCAGTACTTC. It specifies CASSPQGNHEQYF.

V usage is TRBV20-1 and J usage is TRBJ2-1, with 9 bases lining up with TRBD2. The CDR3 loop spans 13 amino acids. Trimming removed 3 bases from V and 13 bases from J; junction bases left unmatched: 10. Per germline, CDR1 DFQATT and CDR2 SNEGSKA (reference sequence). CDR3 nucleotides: TGCAGTGCTAGTGTTGCGGGAGGGCCTAGACAGTTCTTC. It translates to CSASVAGGPRQFF.

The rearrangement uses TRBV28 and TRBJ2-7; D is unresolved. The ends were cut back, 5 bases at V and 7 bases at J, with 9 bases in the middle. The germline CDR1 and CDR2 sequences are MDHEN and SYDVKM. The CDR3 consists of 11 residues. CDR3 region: CASSPTREQYF. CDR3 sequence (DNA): TGTGCCAGCAGTCCAACTCGGGAGCAGTACTTC.

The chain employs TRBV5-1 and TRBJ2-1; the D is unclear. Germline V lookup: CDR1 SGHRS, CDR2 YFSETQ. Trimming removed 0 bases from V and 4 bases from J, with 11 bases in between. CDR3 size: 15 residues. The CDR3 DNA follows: TGCGCCAGCAGCTTGGAGGTAAACCTGTACAATGAGCAGTTCTTC. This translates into CASSLEVNLYNEQFF. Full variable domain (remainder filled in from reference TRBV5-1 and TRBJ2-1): KAGVTQTPRYLIKTRGQQVTLSCSPISGHRSVSWYQQTPGQGLQFLFEYFSETQRNKGNFPGRFSGRQFSNSRSEMNVSTLELGDSALYLCASSLEVNLYNEQFFGPGTRLTVL.

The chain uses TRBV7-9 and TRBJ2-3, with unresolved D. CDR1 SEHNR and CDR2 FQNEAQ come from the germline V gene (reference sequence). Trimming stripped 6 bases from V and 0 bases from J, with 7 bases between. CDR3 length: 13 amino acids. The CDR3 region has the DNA TGTGCCAGCAGGCCTACTAGCACAGATACGCAGTATTTT. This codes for CASRPTSTDTQYF. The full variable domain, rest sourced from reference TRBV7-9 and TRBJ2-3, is DTGVSQNPRHKITKRGQNVTFRCDPISEHNRLYWYRQTLGQGPEFLTYFQNEAQLEKSRLLSDRFSAERPKGSFSTLEIQRTEQGDSAMYLCASRPTSTDTQYFGPGTRLTVL.

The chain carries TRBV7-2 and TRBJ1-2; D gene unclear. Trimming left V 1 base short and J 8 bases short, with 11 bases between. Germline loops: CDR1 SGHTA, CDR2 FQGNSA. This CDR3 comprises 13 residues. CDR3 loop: CASSLGGPGGYTF. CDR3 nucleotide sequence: TGTGCCAGCAGCTTAGGAGGTCCGGGCGGCTACACCTTC.